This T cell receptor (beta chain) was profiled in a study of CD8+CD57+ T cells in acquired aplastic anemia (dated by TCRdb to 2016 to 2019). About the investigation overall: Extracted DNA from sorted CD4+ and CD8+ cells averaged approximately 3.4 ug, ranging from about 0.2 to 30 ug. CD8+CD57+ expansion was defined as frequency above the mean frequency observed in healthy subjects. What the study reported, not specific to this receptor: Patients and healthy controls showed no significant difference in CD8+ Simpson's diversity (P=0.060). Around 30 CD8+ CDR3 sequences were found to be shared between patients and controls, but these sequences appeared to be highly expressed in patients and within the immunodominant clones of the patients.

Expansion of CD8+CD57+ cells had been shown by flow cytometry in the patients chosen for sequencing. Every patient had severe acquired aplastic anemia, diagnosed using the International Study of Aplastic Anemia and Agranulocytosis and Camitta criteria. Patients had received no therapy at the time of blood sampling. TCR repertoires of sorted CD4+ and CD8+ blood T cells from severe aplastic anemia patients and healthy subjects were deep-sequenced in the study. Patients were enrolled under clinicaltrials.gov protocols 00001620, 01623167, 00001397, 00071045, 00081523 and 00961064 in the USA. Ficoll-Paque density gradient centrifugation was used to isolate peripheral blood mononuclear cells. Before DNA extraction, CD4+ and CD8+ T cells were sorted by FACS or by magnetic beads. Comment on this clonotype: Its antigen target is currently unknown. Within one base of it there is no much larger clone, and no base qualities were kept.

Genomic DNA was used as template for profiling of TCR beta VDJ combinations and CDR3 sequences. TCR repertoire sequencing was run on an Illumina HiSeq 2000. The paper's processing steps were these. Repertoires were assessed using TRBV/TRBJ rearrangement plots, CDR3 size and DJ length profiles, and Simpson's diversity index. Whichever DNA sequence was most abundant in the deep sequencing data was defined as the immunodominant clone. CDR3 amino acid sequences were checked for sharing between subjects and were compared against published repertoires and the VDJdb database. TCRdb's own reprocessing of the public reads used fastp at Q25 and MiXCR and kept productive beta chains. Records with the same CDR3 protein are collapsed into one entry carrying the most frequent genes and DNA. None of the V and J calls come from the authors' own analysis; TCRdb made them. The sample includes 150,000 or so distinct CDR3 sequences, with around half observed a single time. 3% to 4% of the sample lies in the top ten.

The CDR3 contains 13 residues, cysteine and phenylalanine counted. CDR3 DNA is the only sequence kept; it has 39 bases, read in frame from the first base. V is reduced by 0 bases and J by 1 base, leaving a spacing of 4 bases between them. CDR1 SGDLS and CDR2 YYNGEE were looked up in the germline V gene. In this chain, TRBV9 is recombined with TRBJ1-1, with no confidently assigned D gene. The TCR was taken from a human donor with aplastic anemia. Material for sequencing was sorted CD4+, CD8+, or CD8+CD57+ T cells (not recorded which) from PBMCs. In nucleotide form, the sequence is TGTGCCAGCAGCGTAGAACCGAACACTGAAGCTTTCTTT. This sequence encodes CASSVEPNTEAFF.